The table lists the clone carrying this TCR beta chain with a few counts. No antigen is known for it. The CDR3 loop spans 15 amino acids. Germline CDR1 reads SGHVS; CDR2 reads FNYEAQ. V gave up 0 bases and J gave up 5 bases; unmatched junction bases: 3. The protocol was immunoSEQ multiplex PCR, while the TCRdb copy is restricted to in-frame clones and leaves out a portion. The repertoire holds about 330,000 clones, about 85% seen once, with approximately 1.1% in the top ten. The data belong to a study of cytomegalovirus exposure and HLA in healthy donors. Notes on the study in general: The classifier, whose performance was assessed in both the original and validation cohorts, reportedly diagnosed cytomegalovirus status with high specificity and sensitivity. The study listed 150 to 200 cytomegalovirus-associated TCR beta chains. Rarity held for most TCR sequences, but there were some public TCRs that occurred in many donors.

This chain links TRBV7-6 with TRBJ1-2, with TRBD1 matching 10 bases. The sequenced sample consisted of PBMCs. This receptor was identified in a woman aged 30 to 39 in good health and CMV-seropositive. Written as DNA, the CDR3 is TGTGCCAGCAGCTTAGCGCCGGGACAGGGGTATGGCTACACCTTC. Translated, it gives CASSLAPGQGYGYTF.